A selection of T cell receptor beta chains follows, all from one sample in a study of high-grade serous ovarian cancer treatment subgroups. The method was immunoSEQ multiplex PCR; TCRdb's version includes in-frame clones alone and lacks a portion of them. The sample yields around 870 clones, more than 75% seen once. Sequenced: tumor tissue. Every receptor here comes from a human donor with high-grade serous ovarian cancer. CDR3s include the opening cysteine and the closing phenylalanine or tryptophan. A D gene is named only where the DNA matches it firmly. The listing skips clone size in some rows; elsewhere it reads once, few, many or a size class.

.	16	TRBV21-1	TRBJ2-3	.	TGTGCCAGCAGCAAACCTCCCTGGATCAACACAGATACGCAGTATTTT	CASSKPPWINTDTQYF
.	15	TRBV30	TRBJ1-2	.	TGTGCCTGGAGGGTGGCGCGTAGAAAGACCTATGGCTACACCTTC	CAWRVARRKTYGYTF
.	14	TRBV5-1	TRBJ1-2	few	TGCGCCAGCAGCTTGGCCGGGACCGACTATGGCTACACCTTC	CASSLAGTDYGYTF
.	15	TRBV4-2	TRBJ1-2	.	TGTGCCAGCAGCCAAGGATTAGGACTCTCTTATGGCTACACCTTC	CASSQGLGLSYGYTF
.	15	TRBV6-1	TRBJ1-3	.	TGTGCCAGTAGTGAAGACAGGTTCTCTGGAAACACCATATATTTT	CASSEDRFSGNTIYF
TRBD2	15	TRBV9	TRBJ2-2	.	TGTGCCAGCAGCGTAATTAGCGGGGATGCCGGGGAGCTGTTTTTT	CASSVISGDAGELFF
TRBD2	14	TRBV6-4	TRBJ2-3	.	TGTGCCAGCAGTGAAGCGGGGGGCACAGATACGCAGTATTTT	CASSEAGGTDTQYF
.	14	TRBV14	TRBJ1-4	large	TGTGCCAGCAGCCTCCGGTGGGGTGGTGAAAAACTGTTTTTT	CASSLRWGGEKLFF
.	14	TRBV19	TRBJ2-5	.	TGTGCCAGTAGTATAGATCAGGGGCGGGAGACCCAGTACTTC	CASSIDQGRETQYF
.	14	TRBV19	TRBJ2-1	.	TGTGCCAGTAGTTCGCTTGGATCCTACAATGAGCAGTTCTTC	CASSSLGSYNEQFF
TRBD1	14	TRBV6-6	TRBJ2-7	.	TGTGCCAGCAGTTACTCCCCAGGGGGCGGGCAGCAGTACTTC	CASSYSPGGGQQYF
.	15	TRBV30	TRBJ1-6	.	TGTGCCTGGAGTGTACTTAGTGGATATAATTCACCCCTCCACTTT	CAWSVLSGYNSPLHF
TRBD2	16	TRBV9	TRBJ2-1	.	TGTGCCAGCAGCGTAGGACCAGCGGGAGGGCGGGATGAGCAGTTCTTC	CASSVGPAGGRDEQFF
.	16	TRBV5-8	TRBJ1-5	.	TGTGCCAGCAGCTTGACCAATTCTATGACTCATCAGCCCCAGCATTTT	CASSLTNSMTHQPQHF
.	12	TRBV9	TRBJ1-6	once	TGTGCCAGCAGCGTGGGGAATTCACCCCTCCACTTT	CASSVGNSPLHF
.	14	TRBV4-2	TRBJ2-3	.	TGTGCCAGCAGCCAAGATGCTAGTAGAGATACGCAGTATTTT	CASSQDASRDTQYF
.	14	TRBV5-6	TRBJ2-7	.	TGTGCCAGCAGCTTCAGGACAGCCCCCTACGAGCAGTACTTC	CASSFRTAPYEQYF
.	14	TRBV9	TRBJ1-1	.	TGTGCCAGCAGCGTAGCGGAGGGAACCACTGAAGCTTTCTTT	CASSVAEGTTEAFF
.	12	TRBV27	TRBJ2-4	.	TGTGCCAGCGGGGAAGCCAAAAACATTCAGTACTTC	CASGEAKNIQYF
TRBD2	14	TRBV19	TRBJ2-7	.	TGTGCCAGTAGTATCGGGCGGGAGAGCTACGAGCAGTACTTC	CASSIGRESYEQYF
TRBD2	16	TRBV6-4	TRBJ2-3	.	TGTGCCAGCAGTGACTCCGACGGGAGGGCCACAGATACGCAGTATTTT	CASSDSDGRATDTQYF
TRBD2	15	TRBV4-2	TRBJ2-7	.	TGTGCCAGCAGCCAACCCCCGGGACTAGCTTACGAGCAGTACTTC	CASSQPPGLAYEQYF
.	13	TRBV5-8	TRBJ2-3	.	TGTGCCAGCAGCCCACGGTACACAGATACGCAGTATTTT	CASSPRYTDTQYF
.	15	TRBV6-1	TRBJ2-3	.	TGTGCCAGCACCCACGGGCAGAGCGACACAGATACGCAGTATTTT	CASTHGQSDTDTQYF
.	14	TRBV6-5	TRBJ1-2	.	TGTGCCAGCAGTTACCGCAGGGGAGGTTATGGCTACACCTTC	CASSYRRGGYGYTF
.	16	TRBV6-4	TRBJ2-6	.	TGTGCCAGCAGTGAAAAGGATTCCTCTGGGGCCAACGTCCTGACTTTC	CASSEKDSSGANVLTF
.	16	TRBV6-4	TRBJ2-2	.	TGTGCCAGCAGTGACTCGAATGGCTTCCACACCGGGGAGCTGTTTTTT	CASSDSNGFHTGELFF
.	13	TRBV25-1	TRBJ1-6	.	TGTGCCAGCAGTCTGGGACACGGGACTCCCCTCCACTTT	CASSLGHGTPLHF
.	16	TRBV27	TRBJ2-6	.	TGTGCCAGCAGCACGGGACGGCTCTCTGGGGCCAACGTCCTGACTTTC	CASSTGRLSGANVLTF
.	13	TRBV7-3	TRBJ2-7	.	TGTGCCAGCAGCCCTAACACGGCCTACGAGCAGTACTTC	CASSPNTAYEQYF
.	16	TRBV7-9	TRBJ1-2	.	TGTGCCAGCAGCTTAGGAGGGGATTTAGCTAACTATGGCTACACCTTC	CASSLGGDLANYGYTF
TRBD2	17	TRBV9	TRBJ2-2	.	TGTGCCAGCAGCGCAACTACTAGCGGGAGTACCACCGGGGAGCTGTTTTTT	CASSATTSGSTTGELFF